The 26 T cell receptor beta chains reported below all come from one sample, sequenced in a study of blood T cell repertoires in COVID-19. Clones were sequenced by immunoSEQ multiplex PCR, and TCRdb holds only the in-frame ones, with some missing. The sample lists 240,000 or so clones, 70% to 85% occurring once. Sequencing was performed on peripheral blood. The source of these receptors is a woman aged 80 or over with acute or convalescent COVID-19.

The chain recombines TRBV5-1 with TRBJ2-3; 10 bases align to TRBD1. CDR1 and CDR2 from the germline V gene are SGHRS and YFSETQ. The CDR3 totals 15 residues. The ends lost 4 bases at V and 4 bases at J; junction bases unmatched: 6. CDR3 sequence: CASSRGGTGADTQYF. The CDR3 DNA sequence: TGCGCCAGCAGCCGAGGGGGGACAGGGGCAGATACGCAGTATTTT.

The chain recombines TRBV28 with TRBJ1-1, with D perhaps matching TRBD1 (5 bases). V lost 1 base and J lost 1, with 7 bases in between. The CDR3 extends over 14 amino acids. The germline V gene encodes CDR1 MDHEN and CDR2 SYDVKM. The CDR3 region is CASSLSGRNTEAFF. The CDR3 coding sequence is TGTGCCAGCAGTTTATCAGGGCGGAACACTGAAGCTTTCTTT.

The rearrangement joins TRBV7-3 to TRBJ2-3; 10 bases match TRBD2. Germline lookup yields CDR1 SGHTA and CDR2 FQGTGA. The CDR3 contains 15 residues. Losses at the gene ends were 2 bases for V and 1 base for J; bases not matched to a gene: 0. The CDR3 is CASSLGTSGTDTQYF. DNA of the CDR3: TGTGCCAGCAGCTTAGGGACTAGCGGCACAGATACGCAGTATTTT.

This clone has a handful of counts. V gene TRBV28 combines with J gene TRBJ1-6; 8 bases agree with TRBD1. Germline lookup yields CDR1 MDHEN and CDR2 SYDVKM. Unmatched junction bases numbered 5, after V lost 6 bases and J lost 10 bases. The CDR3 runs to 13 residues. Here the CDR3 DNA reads TGTGCCAGCAGCGGGCAGGGGGCCTCACCCCTCCACTTT. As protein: CASSGQGASPLHF.

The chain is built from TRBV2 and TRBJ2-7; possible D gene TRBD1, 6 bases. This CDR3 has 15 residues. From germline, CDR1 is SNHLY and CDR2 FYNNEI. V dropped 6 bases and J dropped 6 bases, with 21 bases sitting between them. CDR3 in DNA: TGTGCCAGCAGGCCACAGGGAAATTCTTTTGGCGAGCAGTACTTC. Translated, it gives CASRPQGNSFGEQYF.

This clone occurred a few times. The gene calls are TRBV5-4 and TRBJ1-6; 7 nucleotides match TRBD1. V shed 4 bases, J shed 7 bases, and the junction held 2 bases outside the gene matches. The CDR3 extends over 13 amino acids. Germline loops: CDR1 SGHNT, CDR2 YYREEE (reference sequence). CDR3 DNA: TGTGCCAGCAGCAGGACAGGAAATTCACCCCTCCACTTT. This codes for CASSRTGNSPLHF.

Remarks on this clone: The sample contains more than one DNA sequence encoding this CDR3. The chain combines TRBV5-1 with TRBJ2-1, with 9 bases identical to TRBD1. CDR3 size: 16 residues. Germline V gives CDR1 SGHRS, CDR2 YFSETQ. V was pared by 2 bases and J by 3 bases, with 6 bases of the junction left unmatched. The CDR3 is CASSFDPGQGYNEQFF. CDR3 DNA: TGCGCCAGCAGCTTCGATCCGGGACAGGGCTACAATGAGCAGTTCTTC.

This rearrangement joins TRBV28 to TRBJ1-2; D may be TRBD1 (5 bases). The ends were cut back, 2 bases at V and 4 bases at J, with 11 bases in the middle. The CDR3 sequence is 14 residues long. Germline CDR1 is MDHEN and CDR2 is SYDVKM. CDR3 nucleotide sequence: TGTGCCAGCAGTTTAACGCAGGGAGGCTATGGCTACACCTTC. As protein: CASSLTQGGYGYTF.

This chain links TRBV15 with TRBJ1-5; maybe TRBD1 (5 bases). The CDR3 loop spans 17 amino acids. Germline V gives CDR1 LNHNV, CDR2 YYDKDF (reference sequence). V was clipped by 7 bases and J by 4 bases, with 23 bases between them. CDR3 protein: CATKRDGVGGINQPQHF. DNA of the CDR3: TGTGCCACCAAGAGAGATGGGGTGGGGGGAATTAATCAGCCCCAGCATTTT.

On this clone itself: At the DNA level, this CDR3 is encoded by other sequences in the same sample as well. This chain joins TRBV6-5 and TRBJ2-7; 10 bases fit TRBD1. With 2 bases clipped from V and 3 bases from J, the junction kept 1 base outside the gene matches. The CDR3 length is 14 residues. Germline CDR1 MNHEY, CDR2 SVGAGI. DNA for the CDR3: TGTGCCAGCAGTTACCGGGACAGGGGCTACGAGCAGTACTTC. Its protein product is CASSYRDRGYEQYF.

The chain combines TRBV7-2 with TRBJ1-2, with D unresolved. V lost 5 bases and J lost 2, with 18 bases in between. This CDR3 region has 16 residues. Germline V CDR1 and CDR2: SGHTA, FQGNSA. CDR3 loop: CASSPWGGPENYGYTF. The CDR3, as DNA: TGTGCCAGCAGCCCCTGGGGAGGGCCCGAAAACTATGGCTACACCTTC. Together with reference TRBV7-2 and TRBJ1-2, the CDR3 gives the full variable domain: GAGVSQSPSNKVTEKGKDVELRCDPISGHTALYWYRQSLGQGLEFLIYFQGNSAPDKSGLPSDRFSAERTGGSVSTLTIQRTQQEDSAVYLCASSPWGGPENYGYTFGSGTRLTVV.

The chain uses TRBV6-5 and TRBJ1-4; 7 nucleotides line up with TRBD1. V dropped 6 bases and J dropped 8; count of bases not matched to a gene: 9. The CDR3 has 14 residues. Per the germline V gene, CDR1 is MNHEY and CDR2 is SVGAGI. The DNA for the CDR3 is TGTGCCAGCAGGGGCCGACAGGGACCGGAAAAACTGTTTTTT. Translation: CASRGRQGPEKLFF.

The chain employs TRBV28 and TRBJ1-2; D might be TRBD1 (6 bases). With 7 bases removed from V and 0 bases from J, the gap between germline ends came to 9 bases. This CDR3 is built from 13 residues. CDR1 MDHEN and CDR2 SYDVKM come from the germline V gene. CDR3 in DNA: TGTGCCAGCAAGACAGGTTCTAACTATGGCTACACCTTC. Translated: CASKTGSNYGYTF.

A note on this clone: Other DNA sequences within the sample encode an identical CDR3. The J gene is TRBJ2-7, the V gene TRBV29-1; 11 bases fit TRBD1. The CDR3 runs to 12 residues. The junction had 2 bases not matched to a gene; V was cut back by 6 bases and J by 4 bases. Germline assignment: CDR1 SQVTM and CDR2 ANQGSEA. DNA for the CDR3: TGCAGCGTAGGACAGGGGGCGTACGAGCAGTACTTC. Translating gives CSVGQGAYEQYF.

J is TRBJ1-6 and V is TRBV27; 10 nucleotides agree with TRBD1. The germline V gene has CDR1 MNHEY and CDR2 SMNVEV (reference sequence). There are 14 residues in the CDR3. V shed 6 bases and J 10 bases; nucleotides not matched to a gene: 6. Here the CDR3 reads CASRLTGGASPLHF. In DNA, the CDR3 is TGTGCCAGCAGGCTGACAGGGGGCGCCTCACCCCTCCACTTT.

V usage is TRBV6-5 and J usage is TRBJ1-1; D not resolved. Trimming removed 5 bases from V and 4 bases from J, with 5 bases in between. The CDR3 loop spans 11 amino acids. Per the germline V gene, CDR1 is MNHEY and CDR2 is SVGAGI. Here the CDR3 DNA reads TGTGCCAGCAGTCGAGGCACTGAAGCTTTCTTT. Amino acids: CASSRGTEAFF.

CDR3 nucleotides: TGTGCTAGTGGCTTAAACCTTGGGACTCTCTTCACAGATACGCAGTATTTT. Protein product: CASGLNLGTLFTDTQYF. The chain joins TRBV12-5 to TRBJ2-3, with TRBD2 as a possible D gene (6 bases). V was cut by 6 bases and J by 2 bases, with 21 bases left in between. The CDR3 is 17 amino acids. Germline V CDR1 and CDR2: LGHNT, FRNRAP.

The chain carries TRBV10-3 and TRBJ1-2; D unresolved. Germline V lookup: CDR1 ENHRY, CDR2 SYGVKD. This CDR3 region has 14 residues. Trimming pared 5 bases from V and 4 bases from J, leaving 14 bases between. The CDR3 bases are TGTGCCATCAGTCCCGGACCCGAGGGCTATGGCTACACCTTC. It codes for CAISPGPEGYGYTF.

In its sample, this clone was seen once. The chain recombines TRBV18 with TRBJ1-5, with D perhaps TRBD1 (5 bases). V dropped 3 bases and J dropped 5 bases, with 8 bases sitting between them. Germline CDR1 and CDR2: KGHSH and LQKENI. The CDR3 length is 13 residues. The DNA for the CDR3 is TGTGCCAGCTCACCGGAAGGGGATCAGCCCCAGCATTTT. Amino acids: CASSPEGDQPQHF. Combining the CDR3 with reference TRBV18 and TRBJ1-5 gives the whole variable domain NAGVMQNPRHLVRRRGQEARLRCSPMKGHSHVYWYRQLPEEGLKFMVYLQKENIIDESGMPKERFSAEFPKEGPSILRIQQVVRGDSAAYFCASSPEGDQPQHFGDGTRLSIL.

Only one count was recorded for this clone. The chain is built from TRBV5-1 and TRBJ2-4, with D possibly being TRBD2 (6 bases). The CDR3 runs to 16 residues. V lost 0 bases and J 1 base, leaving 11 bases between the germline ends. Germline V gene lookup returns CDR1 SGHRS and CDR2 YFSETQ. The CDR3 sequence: CASSLDGAGAKNIQYF. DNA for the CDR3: TGCGCCAGCAGCTTGGACGGGGCGGGGGCCAAAAACATTCAGTACTTC.

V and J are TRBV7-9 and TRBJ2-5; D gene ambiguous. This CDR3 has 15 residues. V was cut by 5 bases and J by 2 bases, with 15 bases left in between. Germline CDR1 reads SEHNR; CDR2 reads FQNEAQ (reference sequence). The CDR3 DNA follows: TGTGCCAGCAGCCTGAATGGAGCGCGGCAAGAGACCCAGTACTTC. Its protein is CASSLNGARQETQYF.

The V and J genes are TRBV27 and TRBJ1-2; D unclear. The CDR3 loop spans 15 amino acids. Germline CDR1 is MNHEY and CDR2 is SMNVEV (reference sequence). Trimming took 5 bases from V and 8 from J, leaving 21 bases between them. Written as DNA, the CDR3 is TGTGCCAGCAGTCCCTCGGGAGGTGGGGTAGGGGGCTACACCTTC. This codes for CASSPSGGGVGGYTF.

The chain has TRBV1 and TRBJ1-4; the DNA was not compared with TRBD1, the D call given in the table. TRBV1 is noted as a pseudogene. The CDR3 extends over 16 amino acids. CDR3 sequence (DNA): TGCACCAGCAGCCAAGGCAGGGGTGGGTCTAATGAAAAACTGTTTTTT. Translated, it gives CTSSQGRGGSNEKLFF.

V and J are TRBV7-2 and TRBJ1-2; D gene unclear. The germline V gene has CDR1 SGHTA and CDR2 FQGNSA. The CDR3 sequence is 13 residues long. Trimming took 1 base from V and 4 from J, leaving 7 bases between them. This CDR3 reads CASSLGGVYGYTF. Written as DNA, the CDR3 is TGTGCCAGCAGCTTAGGCGGGGTCTATGGCTACACCTTC.

The CDR3 region has the DNA TGTGCCAGCAGTCCCCCGACAGGGACGGGGTATAATTCACCCCTCCACTTT. It is translated as CASSPPTGTGYNSPLHF. The chain combines TRBV27 with TRBJ1-6, with TRBD1 matching 7 bases. CDR1 is MNHEY, CDR2 SMNVEV, per germline (reference sequence). V was pared by 5 bases and J by 4 bases, with 11 bases of the junction left unmatched. This CDR3 has 17 residues.

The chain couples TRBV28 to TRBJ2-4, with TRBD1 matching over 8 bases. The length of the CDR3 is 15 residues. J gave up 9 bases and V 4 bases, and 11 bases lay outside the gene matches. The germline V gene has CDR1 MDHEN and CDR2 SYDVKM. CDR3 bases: TGTGCCAGCAGTTCGGGACAGGTTATCATAAGCATTCAGTACTTC. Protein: CASSSGQVIISIQYF. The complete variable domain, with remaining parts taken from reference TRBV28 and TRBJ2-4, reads DVKVTQSSRYLVKRTGEKVFLECVQDMDHENMFWYRQDPGLGLRLIYFSYDVKMKEKGDIPEGYSVSREKKERFSLILESASTNQTSMYLCASSSGQVIISIQYFGAGTRLSVL.